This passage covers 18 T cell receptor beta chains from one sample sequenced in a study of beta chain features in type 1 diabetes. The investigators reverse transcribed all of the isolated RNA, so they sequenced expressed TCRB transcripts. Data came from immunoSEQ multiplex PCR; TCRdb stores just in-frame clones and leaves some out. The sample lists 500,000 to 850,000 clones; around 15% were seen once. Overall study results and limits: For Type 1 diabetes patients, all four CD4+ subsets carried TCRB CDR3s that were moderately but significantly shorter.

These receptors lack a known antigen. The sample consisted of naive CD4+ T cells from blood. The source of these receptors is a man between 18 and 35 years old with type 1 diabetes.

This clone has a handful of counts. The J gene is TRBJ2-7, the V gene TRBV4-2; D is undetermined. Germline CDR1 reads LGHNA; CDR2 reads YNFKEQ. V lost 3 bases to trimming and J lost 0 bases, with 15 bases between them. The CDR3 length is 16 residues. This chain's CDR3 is CASSQQAQRTSYEQYF. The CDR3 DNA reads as TGTGCCAGCAGCCAGCAGGCTCAGAGGACCTCCTACGAGCAGTACTTC.

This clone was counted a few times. CDR3 nucleotide sequence: TGTGCCAGCAGCTTGTTCGCCGGGACAGAGAACACCGGGGAGCTGTTTTTT. It encodes CASSLFAGTENTGELFF. V and J are TRBV5-8 and TRBJ2-2; TRBD1 agrees at 7 bases. Germline V gene data show CDR1 as SGHTS and CDR2 as YDEGEE. CDR3 length: 17 residues. Unmatched junction bases numbered 7, after V lost 1 base and J lost 1 base. The whole variable domain, filled in from reference TRBV5-8 and TRBJ2-2, reads EAGVTQSPTHLIKTRGQQATLRCSPISGHTSVYWYQQALGLGLQFLLWYDEGEERNRGNFPPRFSGRQFPNYSSELNVNALELEDSALYLCASSLFAGTENTGELFFGEGSRLTVL.

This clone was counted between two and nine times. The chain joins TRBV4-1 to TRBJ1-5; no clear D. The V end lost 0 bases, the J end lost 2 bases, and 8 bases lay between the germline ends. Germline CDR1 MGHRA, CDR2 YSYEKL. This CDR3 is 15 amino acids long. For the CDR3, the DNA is TGCGCCAGCAGCCAAGATAAGTACGGCAATCAGCCCCAGCATTTT. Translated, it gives CASSQDKYGNQPQHF.

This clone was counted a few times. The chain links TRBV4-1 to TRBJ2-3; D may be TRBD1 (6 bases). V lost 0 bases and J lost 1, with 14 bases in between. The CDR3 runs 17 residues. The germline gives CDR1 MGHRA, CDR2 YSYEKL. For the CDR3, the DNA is TGCGCCAGCAGCCAAGATCAGTACAGGGTAGGCACAGATACGCAGTATTTT. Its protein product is CASSQDQYRVGTDTQYF.

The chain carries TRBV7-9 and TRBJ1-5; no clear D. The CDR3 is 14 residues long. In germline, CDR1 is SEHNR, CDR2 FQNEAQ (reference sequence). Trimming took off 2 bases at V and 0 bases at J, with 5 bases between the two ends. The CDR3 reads CASSLTDSNQPQHF. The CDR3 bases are TGTGCCAGCAGCTTAACAGATAGCAATCAGCCCCAGCATTTT.

CDR3 residues: CSVGNTGGANTEAFF. The CDR3 DNA reads TGCAGCGTTGGGAATACAGGGGGCGCGAACACTGAAGCTTTCTTT. V usage is TRBV29-1 and J usage is TRBJ1-1; 9 bases are a match to TRBD1. CDR3 size: 15 residues. In germline, CDR1 is SQVTM, CDR2 ANQGSEA. J lost 1 base, V lost 4 bases, and 7 bases had no gene match.

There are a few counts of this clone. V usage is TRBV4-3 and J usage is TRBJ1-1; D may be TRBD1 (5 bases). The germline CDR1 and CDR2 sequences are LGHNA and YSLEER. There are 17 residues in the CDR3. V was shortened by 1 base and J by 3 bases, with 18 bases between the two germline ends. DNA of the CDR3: TGCGCCAGCAGCCAAGTTTTAGGGGATAATGTGGACACTGAAGCTTTCTTT. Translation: CASSQVLGDNVDTEAFF.

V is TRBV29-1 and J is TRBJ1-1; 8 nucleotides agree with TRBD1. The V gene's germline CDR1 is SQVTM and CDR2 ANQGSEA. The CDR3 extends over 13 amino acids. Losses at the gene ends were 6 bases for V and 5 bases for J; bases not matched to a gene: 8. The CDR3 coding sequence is TGCAGCGTAGCCAGGGGGCCGGATACTGAAGCTTTCTTT. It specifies CSVARGPDTEAFF.

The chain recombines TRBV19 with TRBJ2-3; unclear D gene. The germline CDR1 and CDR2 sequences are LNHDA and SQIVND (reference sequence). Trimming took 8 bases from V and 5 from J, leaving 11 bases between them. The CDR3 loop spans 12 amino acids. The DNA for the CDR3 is TGTGCCAGTCTTAGCAAAAGAGATACGCAGTATTTT. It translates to CASLSKRDTQYF.

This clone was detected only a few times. The CDR3 loop reads CASSLGHLLNTEAFF. The CDR3 nucleotides read TGTGCCAGCTCACTGGGACATCTACTGAACACTGAAGCTTTCTTT. The chain uses TRBV18 and TRBJ1-1, with TRBD1 as a possible D gene (6 bases). The CDR3 extends over 15 amino acids. V was cut by 4 bases and J by 0 bases, with 12 bases left in between. The germline CDR1 and CDR2 sequences are KGHSH and LQKENI.

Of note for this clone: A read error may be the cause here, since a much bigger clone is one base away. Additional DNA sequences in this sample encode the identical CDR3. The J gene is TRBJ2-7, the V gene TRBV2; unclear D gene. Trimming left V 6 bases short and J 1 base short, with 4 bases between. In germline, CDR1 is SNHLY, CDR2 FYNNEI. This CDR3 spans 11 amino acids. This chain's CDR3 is CASSFSYEQYF. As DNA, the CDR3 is TGTGCCAGCAGCTTTTCCTACGAGCAGTACTTC.

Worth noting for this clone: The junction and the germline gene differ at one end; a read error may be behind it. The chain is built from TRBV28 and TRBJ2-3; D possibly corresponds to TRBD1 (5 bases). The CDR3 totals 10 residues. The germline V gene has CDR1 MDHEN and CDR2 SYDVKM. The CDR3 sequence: CATATDTQYF. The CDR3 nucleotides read TGCGCGACAGCTACAGATACGCAGTATTTT. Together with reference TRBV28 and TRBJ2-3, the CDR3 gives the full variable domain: DVKVTQSSRYLVKRTGEKVFLECVQDMDHENMFWYRQDPGLGLRLIYFSYDVKMKEKGDIPEGYSVSREKKERFSLILESASTNQTSMYLCATATDTQYFGPGTRLTVL.

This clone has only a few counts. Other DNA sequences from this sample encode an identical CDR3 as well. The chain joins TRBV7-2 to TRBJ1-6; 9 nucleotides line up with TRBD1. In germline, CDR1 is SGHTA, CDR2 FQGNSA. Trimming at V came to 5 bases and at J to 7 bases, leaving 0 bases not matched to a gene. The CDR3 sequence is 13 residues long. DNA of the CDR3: TGTGCCAGCAGCGGACAGGGGAATTCACCCCTCCACTTT. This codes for CASSGQGNSPLHF. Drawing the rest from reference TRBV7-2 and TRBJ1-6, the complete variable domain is GAGVSQSPSNKVTEKGKDVELRCDPISGHTALYWYRQSLGQGLEFLIYFQGNSAPDKSGLPSDRFSAERTGGSVSTLTIQRTQQEDSAVYLCASSGQGNSPLHFGNGTRLTVT.

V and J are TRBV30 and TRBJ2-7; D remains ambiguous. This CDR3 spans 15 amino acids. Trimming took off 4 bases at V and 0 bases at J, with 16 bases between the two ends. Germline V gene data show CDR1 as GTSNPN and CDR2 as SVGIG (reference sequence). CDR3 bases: TGTGCCTGGACCCTTGACGGAGCCTACTCCTACGAGCAGTACTTC. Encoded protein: CAWTLDGAYSYEQYF.

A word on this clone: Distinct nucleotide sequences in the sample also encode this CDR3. This chain's CDR3 is CASSRGLAGEGEQFF. In DNA form, the CDR3 reads TGTGCCAGCAGCCGGGGACTAGCGGGAGAAGGGGAGCAGTTCTTC. The rearrangement links TRBV7-2 to TRBJ2-1; TRBD2 matches 14 bases. Germline V gene lookup returns CDR1 SGHTA and CDR2 FQGNSA. The CDR3 spans 15 residues. V lost 5 bases and J lost 10; bases outside the gene matches: 7.

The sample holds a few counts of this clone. The CDR3 protein is CASSLTRPDTQYF. DNA for the CDR3: TGTGCCAGCAGCTTGACCCGACCAGATACGCAGTATTTT. This chain joins TRBV5-6 and TRBJ2-3; no reliable D call. Germline V gene sequence: CDR1 SGHDT, CDR2 YYEEEE. The CDR3 has 13 amino acids. V gave up 1 base and J gave up 4 bases, with 7 bases separating them.

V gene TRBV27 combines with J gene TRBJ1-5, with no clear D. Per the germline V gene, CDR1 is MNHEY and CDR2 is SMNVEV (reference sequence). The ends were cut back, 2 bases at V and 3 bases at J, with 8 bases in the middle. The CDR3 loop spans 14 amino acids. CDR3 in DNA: TGTGCCAGCAGTTTACGAGAATCCAATCAGCCCCAGCATTTT. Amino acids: CASSLRESNQPQHF.

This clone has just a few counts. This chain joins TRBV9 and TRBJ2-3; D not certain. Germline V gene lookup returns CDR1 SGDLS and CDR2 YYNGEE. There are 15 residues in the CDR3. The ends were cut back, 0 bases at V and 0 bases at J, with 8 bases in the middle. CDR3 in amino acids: CASSVVPYSTDTQYF. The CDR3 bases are TGTGCCAGCAGCGTAGTCCCTTACAGCACAGATACGCAGTATTTT. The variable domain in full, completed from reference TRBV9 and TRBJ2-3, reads DSGVTQTPKHLITATGQRVTLRCSPRSGDLSVYWYQQSLDQGLQFLIQYYNGEERAKGNILERFSAQQFPDLHSELNLSSLELGDSALYFCASSVVPYSTDTQYFGPGTRLTVL.